This TCR beta chain was recorded in a study of cytomegalovirus exposure and HLA in healthy donors. As to this clone: Its antigen is unknown.

General study points: Association of a missense DCLRE1C variant with TCR beta V- and J-gene trimming was reported in a later analysis. Immune exposure data for these donors was limited to CMV serostatus. It was reported that the classifier diagnosed cytomegalovirus status with high specificity and sensitivity in both the original and validation cohorts. Accurate prediction of most subjects' HLA-A and HLA-B alleles from TCR beta sequences was reported.

The PCR was carried out with 60 Vbeta primers and 13 Jbeta primers. The method was immunoSEQ multiplex PCR; TCRdb's version includes in-frame clones alone and lacks a portion of them. Counted here are 40,000 or so clones, about 73% occurring once; the ten biggest clones make up roughly 3.3%. The sample was PBMCs. This receptor was identified in a woman aged 30 to 39 in good health and CMV-seronegative.

CDR3 protein: CAWSVTGASGSDTQYF. The CDR3 nucleotides are TGTGCCTGGAGTGTTACCGGGGCTAGCGGTTCAGATACGCAGTATTTT. J is TRBJ2-3 and V is TRBV30, with 7 bases identical to TRBD2. There are 16 residues in the CDR3. J lost 4 bases, V lost 0 bases, and 10 bases had no gene match. Per the germline V gene, CDR1 is GTSNPN and CDR2 is SVGIG (reference sequence).